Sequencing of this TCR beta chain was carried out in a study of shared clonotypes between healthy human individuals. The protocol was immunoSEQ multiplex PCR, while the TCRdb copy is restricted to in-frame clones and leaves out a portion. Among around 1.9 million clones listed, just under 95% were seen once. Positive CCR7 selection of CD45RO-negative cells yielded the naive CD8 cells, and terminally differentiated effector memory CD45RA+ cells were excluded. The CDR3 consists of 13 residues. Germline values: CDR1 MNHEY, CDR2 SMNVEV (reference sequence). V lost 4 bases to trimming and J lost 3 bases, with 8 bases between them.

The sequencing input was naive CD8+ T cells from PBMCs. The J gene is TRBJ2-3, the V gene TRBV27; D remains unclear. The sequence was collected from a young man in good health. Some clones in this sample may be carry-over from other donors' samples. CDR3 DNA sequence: TGTGCCAGCAGTTCAGCAAAGACAGATACGCAGTATTTT. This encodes CASSSAKTDTQYF.